The next 6 T cell receptor beta chains were all read from a single sample in a study of identical twins. TCRdb passed the 5' RACE reads through MiXCR, listing each CDR3 protein once. The top ten hold over 2% of the sample, which has 280,000 or so distinct CDR3 sequences, about 8.1% seen once. These records were also assigned to another study, of yellow fever vaccine responses in identical twins.

The specimen sequenced was memory (CD45RO+) T cells sorted from blood. All receptors derive from a woman between 18 and 30 years old in good health.

This clonotype was seen ten or more times. This rearrangement joins TRBV25-1 to TRBJ2-5, with 11 nucleotides matching TRBD2. Germline V gene lookup returns CDR1 MGHDK and CDR2 SYGVNS. This CDR3 is built from 14 residues. V gave up 7 bases and J gave up 5 bases; unmatched junction bases: 6. The CDR3, as DNA: TGTGCCAGCACCGGGACTAGCGGAGGGGAGACCCAGTACTTC. Its translation: CASTGTSGGETQYF.

The chain recombines TRBV7-9 with TRBJ2-1; 7 bases map to TRBD2. CDR3 length: 15 residues. After removal of 3 bases from V and 7 bases from J, the junction contained 9 bases not matched to a gene. The V gene's germline CDR1 is SEHNR and CDR2 FQNEAQ (reference sequence). CDR3 amino acids: CASSFGREIRNEQFF. DNA for the CDR3: TGTGCCAGCAGCTTTGGGCGGGAGATTAGGAATGAGCAGTTCTTC. The variable domain in full, completed from reference TRBV7-9 and TRBJ2-1, reads DTGVSQNPRHKITKRGQNVTFRCDPISEHNRLYWYRQTLGQGPEFLTYFQNEAQLEKSRLLSDRFSAERPKGSFSTLEIQRTEQGDSAMYLCASSFGREIRNEQFFGPGTRLTVL.

This clonotype was observed many times. V and J are TRBV4-2 and TRBJ1-4; D unclear. Germline CDR1 LGHNA, CDR2 YNFKEQ. The CDR3 consists of 13 residues. Trimming pared 0 bases from V and 11 bases from J, leaving 10 bases between. The CDR3 bases are TGTGCCAGCAGCCAAGATCGGGGAGGGAAACTGTTTTTT. Protein product: CASSQDRGGKLFF.

This clonotype came up a few times. The chain recombines TRBV5-1 with TRBJ2-7, with 9 bases lining up with TRBD2. Per germline, CDR1 SGHRS and CDR2 YFSETQ. V gave up 4 bases and J gave up 5 bases; unmatched junction bases: 7. This CDR3 spans 14 amino acids. Written as DNA, the CDR3 is TGCGCCAGCAGCCCCGGGACTAGCTCGGACGAGCAGTACTTC. Protein: CASSPGTSSDEQYF.

This clonotype was seen ten or more times. This chain uses TRBV4-1 with TRBJ2-2, with D possibly TRBD2 on 5 matching bases. The CDR3 sequence is 15 residues long. Trimming removed 1 base from V and 6 bases from J, with 12 bases in between. Germline V gene lookup returns CDR1 MGHRA and CDR2 YSYEKL. The CDR3 loop reads CASSQVSTRPGELFF. For the CDR3, the DNA is TGCGCCAGCAGCCAAGTTTCCACTAGACCCGGGGAGCTGTTTTTT.

This clonotype has just a few counts. The chain combines TRBV5-1 with TRBJ1-4; no firm D call. The CDR3 covers 14 residues. Germline V gene lookup returns CDR1 SGHRS and CDR2 YFSETQ. Trimming pared 2 bases from V and 8 bases from J, leaving 13 bases between. This CDR3 is CASSFGPLEEKLFF. For the CDR3, the DNA is TGCGCCAGCAGCTTTGGACCGCTTGAGGAAAAACTGTTTTTT.